This T cell receptor (beta chain) was documented in a study of radiation and T cells in renal cell carcinoma. Germline values: CDR1 MNHEY, CDR2 SVGAGI. With V trimmed by 5 bases and J by 4 bases, 8 bases remained unmatched. CDR3 length equals 15 residues. As to time point: baseline pretreatment blood. The treatment is: 15 Gy SBRT to primary tumor, nephrectomy 4 weeks later. Radiation-treated patients gave blood at baseline, week 2 and week 4. Clear cell pathology was present in this patient's renal cell carcinoma. Notes on the study in general: From baseline, blood top tumor clonotypes peaked at 2 weeks post-radiation. Pretreatment tumor biopsies were lacking, so baseline clonotypes are unknown.

The assay was immunoSEQ multiplex PCR, and TCRdb's table has in-frame clones only and misses some. Of 87,000 or so clones in the sample, about 86% were seen once. Concerning this clone itself: What it binds is not known.

The chain employs TRBV6-5 and TRBJ2-7; 10 nucleotides line up with TRBD1. This material consisted of blood, taken from a patient whose treatment included radiotherapy and nephrectomy. This TCR was sampled from a middle-aged man with renal cell carcinoma. The CDR3 nucleotides are TGTGCCAGCAGTCTAGGTGGACAGGGGGTATACGAGCAGTACTTC. Protein product: CASSLGGQGVYEQYF.